This entry lists 24 T cell receptor beta chains sequenced from one sample in a study of blood T cell repertoires in COVID-19. Only in-frame clones appear in the TCRdb table, and some are missing; sequencing was by immunoSEQ multiplex PCR. The data show roughly 180,000 clones, more than 70% seen once. Sequenced material: PBMCs or T cells enriched from blood (not recorded which). These TCRs come from a man in his sixties who had recovered from COVID-19.

This clone was recorded once. This chain joins TRBV29-1 and TRBJ1-1; weak D call: TRBD1 (6 bases). Trimming took 7 bases from V and 3 from J, leaving 30 bases between them. The germline gives CDR1 SQVTM, CDR2 ANQGSEA. This CDR3 has 18 amino acids. For the CDR3, the DNA is TGCAGCGCCTGGCCGGGACAACCACCAAAAGGGGCGGACACTGAAGCTTTCTTT. Encoded protein: CSAWPGQPPKGADTEAFF.

The V gene is TRBV7-3, the J gene TRBJ2-7; D unclear. The germline V gene has CDR1 SGHTA and CDR2 FQGTGA. This CDR3 has 15 residues. Trimming took 2 bases from V and 3 from J, leaving 14 bases between them. DNA of the CDR3: TGTGCCAGCAGCTTATACCCCGGAACTAACTACGAGCAGTACTTC. This gives the protein CASSLYPGTNYEQYF.

The rearrangement joins TRBV7-8 to TRBJ2-1; 8 bases are a match to TRBD2. This CDR3 region has 19 residues. The V gene end was trimmed by 1 base and the J gene end by 0 bases; junction bases not matched to a gene: 11. Germline-derived CDR1 and CDR2 are SGHVS and FQNEAQ. CDR3 protein: CASSLVRLARSSSYNEQFF. The DNA of the CDR3 is TGTGCCAGCAGCTTAGTAAGACTAGCGCGAAGCAGCTCCTACAATGAGCAGTTCTTC. The full variable domain, with the rest looked up from reference TRBV7-8 and TRBJ2-1, is GAGVSQSPRYKVAKRGQDVALRCDPISGHVSLFWYQQALGQGPEFLTYFQNEAQLDKSGLPSDRFFAERPEGSVSTLKIQRTQQEDSAVYLCASSLVRLARSSSYNEQFFGPGTRLTVL.

This chain joins TRBV10-3 and TRBJ2-7, with 7 bases aligning to TRBD1. The junction had 15 bases not matched to a gene; V was cut back by 6 bases and J by 4 bases. The CDR3 consists of 16 residues. Germline V gene sequence: CDR1 ENHRY, CDR2 SYGVKD. CDR3 residues: CAISLRPGQRAYEQYF. DNA for the CDR3: TGTGCCATCAGCCTTCGCCCGGGACAGCGCGCTTACGAGCAGTACTTC.

The chain joins TRBV4-2 to TRBJ1-4; 11 bases are a match to TRBD1. Unmatched junction bases numbered 3, after V lost 2 bases and J lost 7 bases. Germline values: CDR1 LGHNA, CDR2 YNFKEQ. This CDR3 has 15 amino acids. The CDR3 nucleotides read TGTGCCAGCAGCCAAACCGGGACAGGGGGTGAAAAACTGTTTTTT. Translated: CASSQTGTGGEKLFF.

V gene TRBV5-1 combines with J gene TRBJ1-4; TRBD1 agrees at 9 bases. Germline V gene data show CDR1 as SGHRS and CDR2 as YFSETQ. There are 17 residues in the CDR3. J lost 5 bases, V lost 1 base, and 9 bases had no gene match. The CDR3: CASSLSVGGTGNEKLFF. The CDR3 nucleotides are TGCGCCAGCAGCTTGAGTGTAGGCGGGACAGGGAATGAAAAACTGTTTTTT.

This clone was recorded a few times. This chain uses TRBV10-3 with TRBJ1-5; D is unclear. The V gene's germline CDR1 is ENHRY and CDR2 SYGVKD. Trimming took off 2 bases at V and 3 bases at J, with 14 bases between the two ends. The CDR3 loop spans 16 amino acids. CDR3: CAISEVGSKNNQPQHF. CDR3 nucleotides: TGTGCCATCAGTGAGGTGGGCTCCAAAAACAATCAGCCCCAGCATTTT.

The V gene is TRBV5-1, the J gene TRBJ2-3, with TRBD2 matching over 7 bases. V shed 4 bases, J shed 4 bases, and the junction held 6 bases outside the gene matches. Germline V gene lookup returns CDR1 SGHRS and CDR2 YFSETQ. There are 14 residues in the CDR3. This chain's CDR3 is CASSPGLDADTQYF. Here the CDR3 DNA reads TGCGCCAGCAGCCCTGGACTAGATGCAGATACGCAGTATTTT.

This clone was detected ten times or more. The chain carries TRBV4-1 and TRBJ1-6; no clear D gene. This CDR3 spans 15 amino acids. Between the trimmed V and J ends, which lost 4 bases and 9 bases, there was a span of 16 bases. Germline values: CDR1 MGHRA, CDR2 YSYEKL. As DNA, the CDR3 is TGCGCCAGCAGCCGATCGGGAAGGGTGAGTTCACCCCTCCACTTT. Translation: CASSRSGRVSSPLHF.

This clone was picked up one time. The rearrangement links TRBV6-5 to TRBJ1-1; unclear D gene. CDR1 is MNHEY, CDR2 SVGAGI, per germline. The CDR3 has 14 amino acids. Trimming stripped 8 bases from V and 4 bases from J, with 17 bases between. Written as DNA, the CDR3 is TGTGCCAGCTCGTCGGGTAGAGGTGGCACTGAAGCTTTCTTT. The encoded protein is CASSSGRGGTEAFF.

V is TRBV5-1 and J is TRBJ1-4, with 8 positions matching TRBD1. The V and J ends lost 0 bases and 8 bases, in that order; junction bases with no gene match: 3. The CDR3 runs 14 residues. The germline gives CDR1 SGHRS, CDR2 YFSETQ. The CDR3: CASSLEGTGEKLFF. Here the CDR3 DNA reads TGCGCCAGCAGCTTGGAGGGGACAGGCGAAAAACTGTTTTTT.

This clone has only one observation. V usage is TRBV15 and J usage is TRBJ2-4; D may be TRBD2 (5 bases). Germline V lookup: CDR1 LNHNV, CDR2 YYDKDF (reference sequence). This CDR3 contains 13 residues. V shed 5 bases and J shed 8 bases, with 13 bases lying between them. DNA of the CDR3: TGTGCCACCAGCCCGAGAAACGGGGACATTCAGTACTTC. As protein: CATSPRNGDIQYF.

This clone occurred once. The chain uses TRBV5-6 and TRBJ1-2; 8 bases are a match to TRBD1. The V gene end was trimmed by 2 bases and the J gene end by 7 bases; junction bases not matched to a gene: 10. From germline, CDR1 is SGHDT and CDR2 YYEEEE. CDR3 length: 15 amino acids. The CDR3 DNA sequence: TGTGCCAGCAGCTTTGCAGGACCAGGGGGCTTTGGCTACACCTTC. Its protein product is CASSFAGPGGFGYTF.

This sequence joins TRBV28 and TRBJ2-3, with 8 bases identical to TRBD2. The germline V gene encodes CDR1 MDHEN and CDR2 SYDVKM. Trimming removed 11 bases from V and 2 bases from J; junction bases left unmatched: 6. CDR3 length: 13 amino acids. This CDR3 reads CAGGRRDTDTQYF. As DNA, the CDR3 is TGTGCCGGCGGGAGGCGGGACACAGATACGCAGTATTTT.

Only one count was recorded for this clone. The rearrangement links TRBV7-9 to TRBJ2-7; possible D gene TRBD2, 6 bases. Trimming took off 5 bases at V and 0 bases at J, with 17 bases between the two ends. This CDR3 is built from 16 residues. From germline, CDR1 is SEHNR and CDR2 FQNEAQ (reference sequence). The DNA for the CDR3 is TGTGCCAGCAGCCCACTCGGGGGTGAAAGCTCCTACGAGCAGTACTTC. Amino acid sequence: CASSPLGGESSYEQYF.

This chain links TRBV19 with TRBJ2-7, with 7 positions matching TRBD1. V was pared by 6 bases and J by 4 bases, with 15 bases of the junction left unmatched. This CDR3 is 16 amino acids long. Germline V gene sequence: CDR1 LNHDA, CDR2 SQIVND (reference sequence). The CDR3 coding sequence is TGTGCCAGTAGCACCACTTACGGACAGGTCCGATACGAGCAGTACTTC. Translating it yields CASSTTYGQVRYEQYF.

V and J are TRBV7-3 and TRBJ2-2; 16 bases are shared with TRBD2. The V gene's germline CDR1 is SGHTA and CDR2 FQGTGA. J was trimmed by 5 bases and V by 2 bases; bases with no gene match: 8. This CDR3 spans 19 amino acids. For the CDR3, the DNA is TGTGCCAGCAGCTTACCAGGGACTAGCGGGAGGGCCTGGACCGGGGAGCTGTTTTTT. It is translated as CASSLPGTSGRAWTGELFF.

The chain employs TRBV7-2 and TRBJ2-1, with TRBD2 as a possible D gene (6 bases). CDR1 is SGHTA and CDR2 is FQGNSA in the germline V gene. The CDR3 sequence is 14 residues long. V was cut by 7 bases and J by 8 bases, with 18 bases left in between. The CDR3 spells CASTLYIGGDEQFF. CDR3 nucleotides: TGTGCCAGCACCCTGTATATAGGAGGGGATGAGCAGTTCTTC.

The chain has TRBV27 and TRBJ2-1; 9 nucleotides agree with TRBD2. Germline CDR1 is MNHEY and CDR2 is SMNVEV (reference sequence). The CDR3 consists of 17 residues. V was clipped by 2 bases and J by 0 bases; unmatched bases: 5. The CDR3 DNA sequence: TGTGCCAGCAGTTTAAGGGTTAGCGGGGGCTCCTACAATGAGCAGTTCTTC. Translating it yields CASSLRVSGGSYNEQFF.

The J gene is TRBJ2-3, the V gene TRBV2; 15 bases match TRBD2. Trimming removed 4 bases from V and 6 bases from J; junction bases left unmatched: 5. The CDR3 loop spans 16 amino acids. Germline V gene data show CDR1 as SNHLY and CDR2 as FYNNEI. CDR3 sequence reads: CASSGTSGGAMDTQYF. CDR3 nucleotide sequence: TGTGCCAGCAGTGGGACTAGCGGGGGGGCTATGGATACGCAGTATTTT. The full variable domain, completed using reference TRBV2 and TRBJ2-3, is EPEVTQTPSHQVTQMGQEVILRCVPISNHLYFYWYRQILGQKVEFLVSFYNNEISEKSEIFDDQFSVERPDGSNFTLKIRSTKLEDSAMYFCASSGTSGGAMDTQYFGPGTRLTVL.

The rearrangement uses TRBV3-1 (or the pseudogene TRBV3-2) and TRBJ1-2; no firm D call. The germline V gene encodes CDR1 LGHDT and CDR2 YNNKEL (reference sequence). This CDR3 is built from 16 residues. The V end lost 4 bases, the J end lost 4 bases, and 19 bases lay between the germline ends. The CDR3, as DNA: TGTGCCAGCAGCCTACAACAACGAGTGAGGGCCTATGGCTACACCTTC. Translation: CASSLQQRVRAYGYTF.

V is TRBV24-1 and J is TRBJ2-3; 12 bases match TRBD1. The CDR3 runs to 15 residues. V shed 5 bases and J 4 bases; nucleotides not matched to a gene: 3. Looked up from germline, CDR1 is KGHDR and CDR2 is SFDVKD. CDR3 sequence reads: CATSAGTGGADTQYF. DNA of the CDR3: TGTGCCACCAGTGCCGGGACAGGGGGCGCAGATACGCAGTATTTT.

This clone was seen repeatedly, ten times or more. The rearrangement links TRBV25-1 to TRBJ1-3; TRBD1 is a possible D gene (6 bases). V was clipped by 2 bases and J by 2 bases, with 16 bases between them. CDR3 size: 17 residues. Germline values: CDR1 MGHDK, CDR2 SYGVNS. CDR3 sequence: CASSENRADRAGNTIYF. DNA for the CDR3: TGTGCCAGCAGTGAAAACAGGGCCGATCGTGCTGGAAACACCATATATTTT.

This clone occurred a few times. The J gene is TRBJ2-1, the V gene TRBV11-3, with no clear D. Per germline, CDR1 SGHNT and CDR2 YENEEA. V lost 7 bases and J lost 9, with 13 bases in between. The CDR3 consists of 12 residues. CDR3: CASTLNPGEQFF. The CDR3 nucleotides are TGTGCCAGCACCCTCAACCCGGGTGAGCAGTTCTTC.